These 12 T cell receptor beta chains originate from one sample sequenced in a study of T cell changes during pregnancy in multiple sclerosis. The assay was immunoSEQ multiplex PCR, and TCRdb's table has in-frame clones only and misses some. The sample consists of approximately 23,000 clones, under 95% of them appearing once. Sequenced here: CD4+ T cells from peripheral blood mononuclear cells, sampled in the third trimester of pregnancy. The receptors derive from a female donor in good health, enrolled as a control in a pregnancy study.

The genes are TRBV18 and TRBJ1-2; 8 bases are shared with TRBD1. The ends lost 3 bases at V and 0 bases at J; junction bases unmatched: 6. CDR3 size: 16 residues. Germline V gene sequence: CDR1 KGHSH, CDR2 LQKENI. This CDR3 reads CASSPVTGQANYGYTF. In DNA, the CDR3 is TGTGCCAGCTCACCTGTCACGGGACAGGCTAACTATGGCTACACCTTC.

The chain combines TRBV7-2 with TRBJ2-3; 9 positions agree with TRBD2. With 5 bases clipped from V and 1 base from J, the junction kept 10 bases outside the gene matches. In germline, CDR1 is SGHTA, CDR2 FQGNSA. The CDR3 runs to 17 residues. CDR3 DNA sequence: TGTGCCAGCAGCCGATTGCTCCTAGCGGGGCGCACAGATACGCAGTATTTT. Its protein product is CASSRLLLAGRTDTQYF.

The V and J genes are TRBV7-2 and TRBJ2-5, with D possibly TRBD1 on 5 matching bases. V lost 1 base, J lost 5 bases, and 14 bases lay in between. Germline CDR1 SGHTA, CDR2 FQGNSA. The CDR3 loop spans 15 amino acids. CDR3 coding DNA: TGTGCCAGCAGCTTAGGCGGCAGGGTGGGCGAGACCCAGTACTTC. Protein: CASSLGGRVGETQYF.

V usage is TRBV18 and J usage is TRBJ1-1; perhaps TRBD1 as D (6 bases). Germline CDR1 and CDR2: KGHSH and LQKENI. Deletions cut 6 bases from V and 5 bases from J, with 25 bases between. The CDR3 extends over 17 amino acids. The CDR3 DNA reads as TGTGCCAGCTCCCCCATTGCGCCAGGGGCGTCGGGGACTGAAGCTTTCTTT. This translates into CASSPIAPGASGTEAFF.

V is TRBV30 and J is TRBJ1-2; D perhaps matches TRBD1 (6 bases). V was cut by 4 bases and J by 4 bases, with 10 bases left in between. The germline V gene encodes CDR1 GTSNPN and CDR2 SVGIG (reference sequence). CDR3 length: 12 amino acids. The CDR3 region is CAWTRGGYGYTF. DNA for the CDR3: TGTGCCTGGACGCGAGGGGGCTATGGCTACACCTTC.

The rearrangement uses TRBV6-5 and TRBJ2-5, with 7 bases aligning to TRBD2. From germline, CDR1 is MNHEY and CDR2 SVGAGI. The V gene end was trimmed by 6 bases and the J gene end by 1 base; junction bases not matched to a gene: 8. This CDR3 region has 15 residues. The CDR3 DNA reads TGTGCCAGCAGCTACGGGTGGGGGGGCCAAGAGACCCAGTACTTC. Its protein product is CASSYGWGGQETQYF.

The chain uses TRBV30 and TRBJ2-5; 7 bases agree with TRBD2. The V segment lost 4 bases and the J segment 2 bases; nucleotides outside the gene matches: 1. Germline-derived CDR1 and CDR2 are GTSNPN and SVGIG (reference sequence). This CDR3 contains 12 residues. For the CDR3, the DNA is TGTGCCTGGACTAGCGGACAAGAGACCCAGTACTTC. It yields the protein CAWTSGQETQYF.

This clone was observed a handful of times. This CDR3 reads CASSQSPGVIQETQYF. DNA of the CDR3: TGTGCCAGCAGCCAAAGTCCGGGGGTCATCCAAGAGACCCAGTACTTC. The chain has TRBV14 and TRBJ2-5; D might be TRBD2 (6 bases). The CDR3 loop spans 16 amino acids. Germline CDR1 reads SGHDN; CDR2 reads FVKESK. V was shortened by 2 bases and J by 1 base, with 14 bases between the two germline ends.

The chain combines TRBV2 with TRBJ1-4; no clear D. The V end lost 6 bases, the J end lost 10 bases, and 24 bases lay between the germline ends. The germline CDR1 and CDR2 sequences are SNHLY and FYNNEI. The CDR3 has 16 amino acids. The CDR3 region has the DNA TGTGCCAGCAGCGCGAAGGTCGTCTCGCAGCGGGGAAAACTGTTTTTT. This codes for CASSAKVVSQRGKLFF.

V and J are TRBV7-2 and TRBJ2-7; 11 bases match TRBD2. CDR1 and CDR2 (germline): SGHTA, FQGNSA. V gave up 0 bases and J gave up 4 bases; unmatched junction bases: 5. The CDR3 consists of 16 residues. The CDR3 coding sequence is TGTGCCAGCAGCTTAGCGCCCCTAGCGGGGGGATACGAGCAGTACTTC. Its translation: CASSLAPLAGGYEQYF.

This clone has just one count. The chain uses TRBV6-1 and TRBJ1-5; D is unresolved. The CDR3 is 15 amino acids. V was clipped by 2 bases and J by 1 base, with 9 bases between them. CDR1 is MNHNS and CDR2 is SASEGT in the germline V gene. The DNA for the CDR3 is TGTGCCAGCAGTGAACGGGGAAGAAGCAATCAGCCCCAGCATTTT. It codes for CASSERGRSNQPQHF.

The chain employs TRBV7-9 and TRBJ2-5; TRBD2 matches at 7 bases. TRBJ2-7 matches the DNA end more closely, so the J call is doubtful. The CDR3 contains 15 residues. The germline V gene encodes CDR1 SEHNR and CDR2 FQNEAQ (reference sequence). The CDR3 protein is CASRPRREGEHEQYF. The CDR3 region has the DNA TGTGCCAGCAGGCCAAGGAGGGAGGGAGAACACGAGCAGTACTTC.